This is a list of T cell receptor beta chains from one sample in a study of shared clonotypes between healthy human individuals. Sequencing was performed with immunoSEQ multiplex PCR; in TCRdb, only in-frame clones are kept and a portion is missing. The sample yields roughly 1.5 million clones, under 99% seen once. Sequences were obtained from naive CD4+ T cells sorted from blood. These receptors were obtained from a man aged 25 to 40 in good health. The CDR3 runs from the conserved cysteine through the conserved F or W. Each record gives: D gene, clone size, J gene, V gene, CDR3 protein, CDR3 DNA. D genes are given only for firm matches. Size is stated for part of the rows, as once, few or many counts, or as a class when the clone is expanded.

D: .
size: .
J: TRBJ2-1
V: TRBV28
CDR3: CASRKNIGGGSYNEQFF
DNA: TGTGCCAGCAGGAAAAATATCGGGGGAGGCTCCTACAATGAGCAGTTCTTC

D: .
size: .
J: TRBJ2-6
V: TRBV9
CDR3: CASSVLPGANVLTF
DNA: TGTGCCAGCAGCGTCTTGCCTGGGGCCAACGTCCTGACTTTC

D: TRBD1
size: .
J: TRBJ1-5
V: TRBV14
CDR3: CASSQDQGALFNQPQHF
DNA: TGTGCCAGCAGCCAAGATCAGGGGGCCCTCTTCAATCAGCCCCAGCATTTT

D: .
size: .
J: TRBJ1-1
V: TRBV5-5
CDR3: CASSLYRANMNTEAFF
DNA: TGTGCCAGCAGCTTGTACAGAGCGAACATGAACACTGAAGCTTTCTTT

D: TRBD2
size: .
J: TRBJ2-1
V: TRBV28
CDR3: CASSRAGDKNEQFF
DNA: TGTGCCAGCAGTCGGGCGGGAGATAAGAATGAGCAGTTCTTC

D: .
size: .
J: TRBJ1-1
V: TRBV27
CDR3: CASREWGPNTEAFF
DNA: TGTGCCAGCAGGGAGTGGGGGCCGAACACTGAAGCTTTCTTT

D: .
size: .
J: TRBJ2-7
V: TRBV18
CDR3: CASSPSRDIHYEQYF
DNA: TGTGCCAGCTCACCAAGCCGGGACATCCACTACGAGCAGTACTTC

D: TRBD2
size: .
J: TRBJ2-7
V: TRBV2
CDR3: CASSELAGGPVEQYF
DNA: TGTGCCAGCAGTGAACTAGCGGGAGGGCCGGTCGAGCAGTACTTC

D: .
size: .
J: TRBJ2-1
V: TRBV7-8
CDR3: CASSPKERNNEQFF
DNA: TGTGCCAGCAGCCCAAAGGAGAGGAACAATGAGCAGTTCTTC

D: .
size: .
J: TRBJ2-7
V: TRBV13
CDR3: CASSFYGKSYEQYF
DNA: TGTGCCAGCAGCTTTTACGGGAAGTCCTACGAGCAGTACTTC

D: .
size: once
J: TRBJ2-2
V: TRBV7-2
CDR3: CASSLGPTGELFF
DNA: TGTGCCAGCAGCTTGGGACCCACCGGGGAGCTGTTTTTT

D: TRBD1
size: .
J: TRBJ1-1
V: TRBV6-5
CDR3: CASSGTGFTEAFF
DNA: TGTGCCAGCAGTGGGACAGGGTTCACTGAAGCTTTCTTT

D: TRBD1
size: .
J: TRBJ1-4
V: TRBV2
CDR3: CASSGTANEKLFF
DNA: TGTGCCAGCAGCGGGACAGCTAATGAAAAACTGTTTTTT

D: TRBD2
size: .
J: TRBJ2-4
V: TRBV20-1
CDR3: CSAFGTSLQYF
DNA: TGCAGTGCTTTCGGGACTAGCCTGCAATACTTC

D: TRBD2
size: .
J: TRBJ2-2
V: TRBV6-5
CDR3: CASSTSGNTGELFF
DNA: TGTGCCAGCAGTACTAGCGGAAACACCGGGGAGCTGTTTTTT

D: TRBD2
size: .
J: TRBJ2-7
V: TRBV28
CDR3: CASSFTGIGRAPYEQYF
DNA: TGTGCCAGCAGTTTTACGGGGATCGGGAGGGCCCCCTACGAGCAGTACTTC

D: .
size: .
J: TRBJ2-7
V: TRBV5-4
CDR3: CASSPPTENEQYF
DNA: TGTGCCAGCAGCCCCCCCACAGAAAACGAGCAGTACTTC

D: TRBD2
size: once
J: TRBJ2-7
V: TRBV4-1
CDR3: CASSATGTSGSMGSYEQYF
DNA: TGCGCCAGCAGCGCCACCGGGACTAGCGGGAGTATGGGGTCCTACGAGCAGTACTTC

D: .
size: .
J: TRBJ2-2
V: TRBV18
CDR3: CASSLVAGELFF
DNA: TGTGCCAGCTCACTGGTGGCCGGGGAGCTGTTTTTT

D: .
size: once
J: TRBJ2-1
V: TRBV6-5
CDR3: CASLRNGGNEQFF
DNA: TGTGCCAGCCTCCGTAACGGGGGCAATGAGCAGTTCTTC

D: TRBD2
size: .
J: TRBJ2-1
V: TRBV27
CDR3: CATNGGGAGGYGAYNEQFF
DNA: TGTGCCACCAACGGTGGGGGAGCGGGAGGGTACGGTGCCTACAATGAGCAGTTCTTC

D: .
size: .
J: TRBJ2-5
V: TRBV28
CDR3: CASRTSDSLETQYF
DNA: TGTGCCAGCAGGACTTCGGACAGCCTAGAGACCCAGTACTTC

D: TRBD1
size: .
J: TRBJ2-1
V: TRBV7-2
CDR3: CASSLTPGQFGDEQFF
DNA: TGTGCCAGCAGCTTAACCCCGGGACAGTTCGGCGATGAGCAGTTCTTC

D: TRBD1
size: .
J: TRBJ1-2
V: TRBV14
CDR3: CASPQTGANYGYTF
DNA: TGTGCCAGCCCACAGACAGGGGCAAACTATGGCTACACCTTC

D: TRBD1
size: .
J: TRBJ2-1
V: TRBV7-8
CDR3: CASSSGGWNEQFF
DNA: TGTGCCAGCAGCTCAGGGGGTTGGAATGAGCAGTTCTTC

D: .
size: .
J: TRBJ2-2
V: TRBV27
CDR3: CASSLSHQHTGELFF
DNA: TGTGCCAGCAGTTTATCCCATCAGCACACCGGGGAGCTGTTTTTT

D: .
size: .
J: TRBJ2-7
V: TRBV28
CDR3: CASSPRGTPAYEQYF
DNA: TGTGCCAGCAGTCCCAGAGGGACACCAGCCTACGAGCAGTACTTC

D: .
size: .
J: TRBJ1-4
V: TRBV7-9
CDR3: CASSPHDGEKLFF
DNA: TGTGCCAGCAGCCCCCACGATGGTGAAAAACTGTTTTTT

D: .
size: .
J: TRBJ2-1
V: TRBV29-1
CDR3: CSITAGAASSYNEQFF
DNA: TGCAGCATCACGGCGGGGGCGGCCAGCTCCTACAATGAGCAGTTCTTC

D: TRBD1
size: .
J: TRBJ1-2
V: TRBV19
CDR3: CASSIEDRGAQGYTF
DNA: TGTGCCAGTAGTATAGAAGACAGGGGCGCGCAGGGCTACACCTTC

D: .
size: .
J: TRBJ2-7
V: TRBV5-6
CDR3: CASSPWFRDEQYF
DNA: TGTGCCAGCAGCCCCTGGTTCAGGGACGAGCAGTACTTC

D: .
size: .
J: TRBJ1-2
V: TRBV5-1
CDR3: CASSLGGTSPYGYTF
DNA: TGCGCCAGCAGCTTGGGAGGGACATCGCCCTATGGCTACACCTTC

D: TRBD2
size: .
J: TRBJ2-7
V: TRBV7-3
CDR3: CASSPRLAGVYEQYF
DNA: TGTGCCAGCAGCCCCCGACTAGCGGGAGTTTACGAGCAGTACTTC

D: TRBD2
size: .
J: TRBJ2-1
V: TRBV18
CDR3: CASSPTSGSNEQFF
DNA: TGTGCCAGCTCACCCACTAGCGGGAGTAATGAGCAGTTCTTC

D: TRBD1
size: .
J: TRBJ2-5
V: TRBV9
CDR3: CASGDRGSETQYF
DNA: TGTGCCAGCGGGGACAGGGGGTCAGAGACCCAGTACTTC

D: .
size: .
J: TRBJ1-2
V: TRBV10-3
CDR3: CAISDSVQVDGYTF
DNA: TGTGCCATCAGTGATTCTGTACAGGTCGATGGCTACACCTTC

D: TRBD2
size: .
J: TRBJ2-1
V: TRBV6-5
CDR3: CASSQPGTSYNEQFF
DNA: TGTGCCAGCAGTCAACCTGGGACTAGCTACAATGAGCAGTTCTTC

D: .
size: .
J: TRBJ2-5
V: TRBV2
CDR3: CASSEEGGETQYF
DNA: TGTGCCAGCAGTGAAGAGGGCGGAGAGACCCAGTACTTC

D: .
size: .
J: TRBJ1-5
V: TRBV30
CDR3: CAWVRTGFVPQHF
DNA: TGTGCCTGGGTAAGAACAGGGTTTGTGCCCCAGCATTTT

D: TRBD2
size: .
J: TRBJ2-1
V: TRBV9
CDR3: CASSVEVAGGGEQFF
DNA: TGTGCCAGCAGCGTAGAGGTAGCGGGAGGCGGTGAGCAGTTCTTC

D: .
size: .
J: TRBJ2-3
V: TRBV7-2
CDR3: CASSLAVETDTQYF
DNA: TGTGCCAGCAGCTTAGCGGTGGAAACAGATACGCAGTATTTT

D: TRBD2
size: .
J: TRBJ2-7
V: TRBV6-1
CDR3: CASSPGLPSYEQYF
DNA: TGTGCCAGCAGTCCGGGACTACCTTCCTACGAGCAGTACTTC

D: TRBD1
size: .
J: TRBJ2-7
V: TRBV11-2
CDR3: CASSLKGQGKQYF
DNA: TGTGCCAGCAGCTTAAAGGGACAGGGCAAGCAGTACTTC

D: TRBD1
size: .
J: TRBJ2-2
V: TRBV28
CDR3: CASKHRGPTGELFF
DNA: TGTGCCAGCAAACACAGGGGACCCACCGGGGAGCTGTTTTTT

D: TRBD1
size: .
J: TRBJ2-1
V: TRBV11-2
CDR3: CASSLVRGQGEQFF
DNA: TGTGCCAGCAGCTTAGTAAGGGGACAGGGTGAGCAGTTCTTC

D: .
size: .
J: TRBJ2-3
V: TRBV29-1
CDR3: CSNLKGDTQYF
DNA: TGCAGCAACTTAAAGGGGGACACGCAGTATTTT

D: TRBD1
size: .
J: TRBJ1-2
V: TRBV6-5
CDR3: CASSYAGGLGGYTF
DNA: TGTGCCAGCAGTTACGCAGGGGGCCTGGGTGGCTACACCTTC

D: .
size: once
J: TRBJ2-1
V: TRBV4-1
CDR3: CASSLSWGNEQFF
DNA: TGCGCCAGCAGCTTGAGCTGGGGCAATGAGCAGTTCTTC

D: .
size: .
J: TRBJ1-5
V: TRBV6-6
CDR3: CASRRPKPNNQPQHF
DNA: TGTGCCAGCAGACGACCTAAACCAAACAATCAGCCCCAGCATTTT

D: .
size: .
J: TRBJ1-1
V: TRBV7-5
CDR3: CARSLGEETPANTEAFF
DNA: TGTGCCAGAAGCTTAGGTGAGGAGACACCAGCGAACACTGAAGCTTTCTTT

D: TRBD1
size: .
J: TRBJ1-2
V: TRBV7-9
CDR3: CASTVSRGTVHGYTF
DNA: TGTGCCAGCACCGTTTCCAGGGGGACAGTTCATGGCTACACCTTC